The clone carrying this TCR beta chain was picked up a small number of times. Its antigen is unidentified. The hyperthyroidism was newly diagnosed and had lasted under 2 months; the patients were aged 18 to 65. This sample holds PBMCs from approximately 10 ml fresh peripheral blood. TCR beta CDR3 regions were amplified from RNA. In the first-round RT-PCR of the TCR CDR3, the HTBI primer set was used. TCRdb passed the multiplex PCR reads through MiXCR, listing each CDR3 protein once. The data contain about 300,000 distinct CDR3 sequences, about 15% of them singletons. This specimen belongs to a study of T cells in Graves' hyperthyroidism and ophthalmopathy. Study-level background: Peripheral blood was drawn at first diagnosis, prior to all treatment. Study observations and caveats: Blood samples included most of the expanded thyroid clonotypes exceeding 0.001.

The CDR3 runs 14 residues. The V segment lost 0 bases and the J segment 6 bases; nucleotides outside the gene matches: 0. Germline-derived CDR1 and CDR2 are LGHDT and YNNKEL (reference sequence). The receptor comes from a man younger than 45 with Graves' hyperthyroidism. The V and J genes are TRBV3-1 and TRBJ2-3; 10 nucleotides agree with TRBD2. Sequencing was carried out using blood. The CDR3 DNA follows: TGTGCCAGCAGCCAAGAAGCGGGGGGGGATACGCAGTATTTT. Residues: CASSQEAGGDTQYF.